These T cell receptor beta chains were read from a single sample in a study of PD-L1 blockade in urothelial cancer. Profiling relied on immunoSEQ multiplex PCR, and the TCRdb table lists in-frame clones only, not all of them. Of tens of thousands of clones in the sample, 85% to 90% were seen once. This sample comprised PBMCs, obtained around atezolizumab (anti-PD-L1) treatment. The receptors here all came from a man between 65 and 85 years old with urothelial cancer. Both conserved end residues are part of each CDR3. A D gene is named only where the DNA matches it firmly. The size entry is marked missing in some rows and otherwise reads once, few, many or a size class.

V,size,J,D,DNA,CDR3
TRBV19,few,TRBJ1-4,TRBD1,TGTGCCAGCACCGACAGGGGGAGTGAAAAACTGTTTTTT,CASTDRGSEKLFF
TRBV5-1,.,TRBJ1-2,.,TGCGCCAGCAGCTTGTTTGGGGCGGTTAACTATGGCTACACCTTC,CASSLFGAVNYGYTF
TRBV6-1,.,TRBJ2-5,.,TGTGCCAGCAGTGAAGCCTTGTGGGCGCGGAGGTTGGAGACCCAGTACTTC,CASSEALWARRLETQYF
TRBV18,.,TRBJ2-2,TRBD1,TGTGCCAGCTCGTCAAACAGGGGAAACACCGGGGAGCTGTTTTTT,CASSSNRGNTGELFF
TRBV27,.,TRBJ2-5,.,TGTGCCAGCACCCAGGGAGGGACCCAGTACTTC,CASTQGGTQYF
TRBV4-2,.,TRBJ1-5,.,TGTGCCAGCAGCCAAGAAGGACAGAAAAGTCAGCCCCAGCATTTT,CASSQEGQKSQPQHF
TRBV27,.,TRBJ2-7,.,TGTGCCAGCAGTAAGCTTACAGATTATACCTACGAGCAGTACTTC,CASSKLTDYTYEQYF
TRBV6-4,.,TRBJ2-1,.,TGTGCCAGCAGTCCCTATCGGGGAACAAACAATGAGCAGTTCTTC,CASSPYRGTNNEQFF
TRBV2,.,TRBJ1-4,TRBD1,TGTGCCAGCACGCGCGGCGGACAGGGAGTAGGGGAAAAACTGTTTTTT,CASTRGGQGVGEKLFF
TRBV2,.,TRBJ1-3,.,TGTGCCAGCAGTTCCGACATGGTCTCTGGAAACACCATATATTTT,CASSSDMVSGNTIYF
TRBV5-6,.,TRBJ1-1,TRBD1,TGTGCCAGCAGTCGTACAGGGGTCACTGAAGCTTTCTTT,CASSRTGVTEAFF
TRBV5-1,once,TRBJ2-3,TRBD2,TGCGCCAGCAGTATTCAACCTAGCGGTAGCACAGATACGCAGTATTTT,CASSIQPSGSTDTQYF
TRBV28,.,TRBJ2-7,.,TGTGCCAGCAGTTTCGGCCTAGAGGGCTCCTACGAGCAGTACTTC,CASSFGLEGSYEQYF
TRBV6-1,.,TRBJ2-6,.,TGTGCCAGCTGTGAACCATGGGACAAGAGCTCTGGGGCCAACGTCCTGACTTTC,CASCEPWDKSSGANVLTF
TRBV28,.,TRBJ2-7,.,TGTGCCAGCAGTTCAGGGTCCACATACGAGCAGTACTTC,CASSSGSTYEQYF
TRBV19,.,TRBJ1-2,.,TGTGCCAGTAGTATTGGCAGGGCAAGGGTTTATGGCTACACCTTC,CASSIGRARVYGYTF
TRBV25-1,.,TRBJ1-2,TRBD1,TGTGCCAGCAGGGGGACAGGGCAAAACTATGGCTACACCTTC,CASRGTGQNYGYTF
TRBV19,once,TRBJ2-5,.,TGTGCCAGTAAGAGTCGGGGGGCTATCGGGACCCAGTACTTC,CASKSRGAIGTQYF
TRBV10-1,once,TRBJ2-7,TRBD2,TGCGCCAGCAGTGAGTTTTTAGCGGGAGCCCACGAGCAGTACTTC,CASSEFLAGAHEQYF
TRBV29-1,.,TRBJ2-3,.,TGCAGCGTTGACGGGACTCGCCGGCGGGGCTCTAGCACAGATACGCAGTATTTT,CSVDGTRRRGSSTDTQYF
TRBV4-1,.,TRBJ1-1,.,TGCGCCAGCAGCCAAATCGACGGGAGGAGGGTGAACACTGAAGCTTTCTTC,CASSQIDGRRVNTEAFF
TRBV5-4,.,TRBJ2-5,.,TGTGCCAGCAGCGCCGGAGGGGCCCAAGAGACCCAGTACTTC,CASSAGGAQETQYF
TRBV19,.,TRBJ2-1,TRBD2,TGTGCCAGTAGTTCGGGACTAGCGGGGATCTATGAGCAGTTCTTC,CASSSGLAGIYEQFF
TRBV30,few,TRBJ1-3,TRBD1,TGTGCCTGGGCGACAGGGGCTGGAAACACCATATATTTT,CAWATGAGNTIYF
TRBV2,.,TRBJ1-4,.,TGTGCCAGCTCCACCCTCGGGACTAATGAAAAACTGTTTTTT,CASSTLGTNEKLFF
TRBV28,.,TRBJ1-1,TRBD1,TGTGCCAGCAGTTCTCTCAGGGGGGAGAACACTGAAGCTTTCTTT,CASSSLRGENTEAFF
TRBV10-3,.,TRBJ2-7,.,TGTGCCATCAGTGAGGCTCTAGCCCGCCACGAGCAGTACTTC,CAISEALARHEQYF
TRBV6-5,.,TRBJ2-1,.,TGTGCCAGCAGTTACCTGGACAAGCAGTTCTTC,CASSYLDKQFF
TRBV21-1,.,TRBJ2-2,.,TGTGCCAGCAGCAAAGAATCCTTTCTGAACACCGGGGAGCTGTTTTTT,CASSKESFLNTGELFF
TRBV19,.,TRBJ1-5,TRBD1,TGTGCCAGTAGTGTCGACAGGGAAGGCAATCAGCCCCAGCATTTT,CASSVDREGNQPQHF
TRBV5-6,.,TRBJ1-5,TRBD1,TGTGCCAGCAGCCACGGGACAGGGGGCTCGTCCCAGCATTTT,CASSHGTGGSSQHF